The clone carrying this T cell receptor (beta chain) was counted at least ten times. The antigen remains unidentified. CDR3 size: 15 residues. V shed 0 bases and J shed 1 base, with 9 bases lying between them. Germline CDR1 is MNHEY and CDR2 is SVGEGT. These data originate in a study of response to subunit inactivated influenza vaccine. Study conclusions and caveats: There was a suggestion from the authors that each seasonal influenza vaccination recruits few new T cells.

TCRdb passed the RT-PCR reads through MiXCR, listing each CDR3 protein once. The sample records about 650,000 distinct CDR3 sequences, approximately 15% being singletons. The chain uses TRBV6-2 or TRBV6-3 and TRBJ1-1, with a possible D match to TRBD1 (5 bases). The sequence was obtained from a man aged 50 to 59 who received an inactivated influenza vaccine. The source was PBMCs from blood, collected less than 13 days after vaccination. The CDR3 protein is CASSYSGHPNTEAFF. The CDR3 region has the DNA TGTGCCAGCAGTTACTCCGGACACCCGAACACTGAAGCTTTCTTT.